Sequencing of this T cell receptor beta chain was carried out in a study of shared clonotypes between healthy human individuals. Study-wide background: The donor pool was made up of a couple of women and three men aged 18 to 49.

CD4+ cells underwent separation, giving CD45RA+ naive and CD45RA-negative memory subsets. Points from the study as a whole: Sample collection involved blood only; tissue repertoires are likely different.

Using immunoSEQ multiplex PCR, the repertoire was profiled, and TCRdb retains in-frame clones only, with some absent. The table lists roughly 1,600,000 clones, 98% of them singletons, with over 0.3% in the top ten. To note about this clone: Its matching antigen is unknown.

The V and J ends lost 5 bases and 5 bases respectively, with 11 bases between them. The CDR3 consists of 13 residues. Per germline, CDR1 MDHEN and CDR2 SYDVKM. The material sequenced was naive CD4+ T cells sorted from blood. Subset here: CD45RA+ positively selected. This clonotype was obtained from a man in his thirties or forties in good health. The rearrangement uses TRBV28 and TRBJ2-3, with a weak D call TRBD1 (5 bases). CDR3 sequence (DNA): TGTGCCAGCAGTCTCGGACAAGTAGATACGCAGTATTTT. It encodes CASSLGQVDTQYF. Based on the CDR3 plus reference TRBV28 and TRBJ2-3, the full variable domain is DVKVTQSSRYLVKRTGEKVFLECVQDMDHENMFWYRQDPGLGLRLIYFSYDVKMKEKGDIPEGYSVSREKKERFSLILESASTNQTSMYLCASSLGQVDTQYFGPGTRLTVL.